The text below deals with one TCR beta chain. Its target is unknown. Method: immunoSEQ multiplex PCR; TCRdb's copy keeps in-frame clones and lacks some. The sample lists about 50,000 clones; approximately 93% were seen once. This sample stems from a study of siplizumab effects on memory and regulatory T cells. Study-wide results and caveats: Fewer alloreactive sequences mapped to unstimulated CD4+ memory cells under siplizumab.

V gave up 1 base and J gave up 3 bases, with 10 bases separating them. There are 14 residues in the CDR3. The germline V gene encodes CDR1 SGHAT and CDR2 FQNNGV. The gene calls are TRBV11-2 and TRBJ2-7; D is tentatively TRBD1 or TRBD2 (5 bases each). The sequence came from a human donor in good health. Sequences were obtained from CD8+ T cells sorted from blood. CDR3 in DNA: TGTGCCAGCAGCTTAGTAGGGACCCTCTACGAGCAGTACTTC. Its protein is CASSLVGTLYEQYF.